Below are 19 T cell receptor beta chains sequenced from a single sample in a study of T cells in Graves' hyperthyroidism and ophthalmopathy. Template material for amplifying TCR beta CDR3 regions consisted of RNA transcripts. With the HTBI primer set, the TCR CDR3 went through a first round of RT-PCR. TCRdb used MiXCR to reprocess the multiplex PCR reads, holding one entry per CDR3 protein. Of 650,000 to 850,000 distinct CDR3 sequences listed, about 17% were seen once; the top ten hold over 15%. The sample consisted of blood. These receptors were collected from a woman aged 45-65 years with Graves' hyperthyroidism that later progressed to Graves' ophthalmopathy.

The sample holds many counts of this clonotype. The V gene is TRBV11-2, the J gene TRBJ2-3; 7 nucleotides match TRBD1. Trimming took 2 bases from V and 2 from J; bases not matched to a gene: 4. The CDR3 consists of 15 residues. Germline assignment: CDR1 SGHAT and CDR2 FQNNGV. The CDR3 nucleotides are TGTGCCAGCAGCTTACCGGACAGGTCCACAGATACGCAGTATTTT. Its protein is CASSLPDRSTDTQYF.

In its sample, this clonotype was seen a few times. The chain employs TRBV24-1 and TRBJ2-2; the D gene could be TRBD1 or TRBD2 (5 bases each). Trimming stripped 0 bases from V and 5 bases from J, with 9 bases between. CDR3 size: 15 residues. CDR1 and CDR2 from the germline V gene are KGHDR and SFDVKD. The DNA for the CDR3 is TGTGCCACCAGTGATTTGTCGGGGCAAACCGGGGAGCTGTTTTTT. It encodes CATSDLSGQTGELFF.

This clonotype was counted between two and nine times. CDR3 amino acids: CASSFVRISNSPLHF. CDR3 sequence (DNA): TGTGCCAGCAGCTTTGTCAGAATCTCTAATTCACCCCTCCACTTT. The rearrangement joins TRBV7-9 to TRBJ1-6; D not certain. The CDR3 is made up of 15 amino acids. V was pared by 3 bases and J by 6 bases, with 12 bases between. CDR1 SEHNR and CDR2 FQNEAQ come from the germline V gene (reference sequence).

This clonotype was counted at least ten times. The chain couples TRBV3-1 to TRBJ1-1, with 7 bases matching TRBD1. The J segment lost 6 bases and the V segment lost 1 base, leaving 5 bases of the junction unmatched. In germline, CDR1 is LGHDT, CDR2 YNNKEL (reference sequence). This CDR3 contains 14 residues. The CDR3 DNA reads as TGTGCCAGCAGCCAAGGCCAGGGGGTGGCTGAAGCTTTCTTT. This codes for CASSQGQGVAEAFF.

This clonotype has just a few counts. The chain carries TRBV6-2 or TRBV6-3 and TRBJ2-5; either TRBD1 or TRBD2 may supply D (5 bases each). Trimming stripped 7 bases from V and 1 base from J, with 13 bases between. Germline lookup yields CDR1 MNHEY and CDR2 SVGEGT. CDR3 length equals 14 residues. CDR3 sequence: CASTLLGTQETQYF. The CDR3 nucleotides are TGTGCCAGCACTCTCCTAGGGACCCAAGAGACCCAGTACTTC.

This clonotype occurred many times. The V call is TRBV20-1, the J call TRBJ2-7, with 7 nucleotides matching TRBD1. The germline CDR1 and CDR2 sequences are DFQATT and SNEGSKA (reference sequence). V was clipped by 1 base and J by 0 bases; unmatched bases: 9. The CDR3 spans 16 residues. CDR3 DNA sequence: TGCAGTGCTAGAGGTCAGACAGGGCTCCTCTCCTACGAGCAGTACTTC. This codes for CSARGQTGLLSYEQYF.

There are many counts of this clonotype. The chain has TRBV30 and TRBJ2-1; no definite D call. V lost 3 bases and J lost 4, with 4 bases in between. The CDR3 is 11 residues long. Germline CDR1 GTSNPN, CDR2 SVGIG (reference sequence). The CDR3 DNA reads TGTGCCTGGAGGCAGTACAATGAGCAGTTCTTC. Residues: CAWRQYNEQFF.

In its sample, this clonotype was seen a few times. The chain combines TRBV7-6 with TRBJ1-5; D perhaps matches TRBD1 (5 bases). This CDR3 contains 16 residues. The V gene lost 4 bases and the J gene lost 4 bases, with 17 bases spanning the gap. CDR1 and CDR2 from the germline V gene are SGHVS and FNYEAQ. Here the CDR3 reads CASSSGSPKGNQPQHF. The CDR3, as DNA: TGTGCCAGCAGCTCGGGGTCTCCCAAGGGGAATCAGCCCCAGCATTTT. The full variable domain, with the rest looked up from reference TRBV7-6 and TRBJ1-5, is GAGVSQSPRYKVTKRGQDVALRCDPISGHVSLYWYRQALGQGPEFLTYFNYEAQQDKSGLPNDRFSAERPEGSISTLTIQRTEQRDSAMYRCASSSGSPKGNQPQHFGDGTRLSIL.

The table lists this clonotype with many counts. V usage is TRBV20-1 and J usage is TRBJ1-2; D not resolved. V gave up 3 bases and J gave up 2 bases, with 4 bases separating them. The CDR3 consists of 11 residues. Per the germline V gene, CDR1 is DFQATT and CDR2 is SNEGSKA (reference sequence). CDR3 protein: CSARSNYGYTF. DNA of the CDR3: TGCAGTGCTAGGTCGAACTATGGCTACACCTTC.

A few counts support this clonotype. The chain combines TRBV9 with TRBJ1-3; tentatively, D is TRBD1 (5 bases). This CDR3 contains 16 residues. CDR1 SGDLS and CDR2 YYNGEE come from the germline V gene. V was clipped by 3 bases and J by 3 bases, with 16 bases between them. CDR3 nucleotides: TGTGCCAGCAGCGGGGGACGAGGTTTTGTTGGAAACACCATATATTTT. Its translation: CASSGGRGFVGNTIYF.

V gene TRBV5-1 combines with J gene TRBJ2-3, with unresolved D. V shed 2 bases and J shed 4 bases, with 17 bases lying between them. CDR3 length: 16 amino acids. Germline lookup yields CDR1 SGHRS and CDR2 YFSETQ. CDR3 DNA: TGCGCCAGCAGCTTTAACGGACCAACCGGAGCAGATACGCAGTATTTT. Protein sequence: CASSFNGPTGADTQYF.

This clonotype was found a few times. The rearrangement joins TRBV5-5 to TRBJ2-3, with 11 positions matching TRBD2. Germline loops: CDR1 SGHKS, CDR2 YYEKEE (reference sequence). J lost 2 bases, V lost 3 bases, and 8 bases had no gene match. This CDR3 has 17 residues. CDR3 nucleotide sequence: TGTGCCAGCAGCTCACCCGCTAGCGGGGGGTACACAGATACGCAGTATTTT. This translates into CASSSPASGGYTDTQYF.

This clonotype has at least ten counts. The gene calls are TRBV6-1 and TRBJ1-2; the D gene is possibly TRBD1 (6 bases). The CDR3 consists of 14 residues. Germline lookup yields CDR1 MNHNS and CDR2 SASEGT. Trimming removed 7 bases at V and 3 bases at J, with 15 bases between. The CDR3 nucleotides read TGTGCCAGCATAAAACAGGGAACGGACTATGGCTACACCTTC. Protein product: CASIKQGTDYGYTF.

This chain links TRBV9 with TRBJ1-1; 10 positions match TRBD1. V lost 6 bases and J lost 8; bases outside the gene matches: 13. The germline V gene encodes CDR1 SGDLS and CDR2 YYNGEE. There are 15 residues in the CDR3. CDR3 nucleotide sequence: TGTGCCAGCAAGGCTTCAATGGGGACAGGGGAAGAAGCTTTCTTT. Its translation: CASKASMGTGEEAFF.

This chain uses TRBV5-4 with TRBJ2-7; tentatively, D is TRBD1 (5 bases). CDR1 SGHNT and CDR2 YYREEE come from the germline V gene (reference sequence). CDR3 size: 16 residues. Trimming shortened V by 1 base and J by 5 bases, and 19 bases separated the two germline ends. Written as DNA, the CDR3 is TGTGCCAGCAGCTTGCATATTAGTGGGGCAGCTAACGAGCAGTACTTC. This sequence encodes CASSLHISGAANEQYF.

A few counts support this clonotype. The chain uses TRBV5-1 and TRBJ1-6; TRBD1 is a possible D gene (5 bases). The CDR3 is 16 residues long. The germline V gene encodes CDR1 SGHRS and CDR2 YFSETQ. V was cut by 3 bases and J by 2 bases, with 12 bases left in between. The CDR3 DNA reads as TGCGCCAGCAGCTCACAGGTATCGACCTATAATTCACCCCTCCACTTT. Its translation is CASSSQVSTYNSPLHF.

This clonotype was detected many times. V and J are TRBV11-2 and TRBJ2-7, with TRBD2 matching 8 bases. Germline V CDR1 and CDR2: SGHAT, FQNNGV. The CDR3 is 15 residues long. Trimming took 1 base from V and 2 from J; bases not matched to a gene: 4. As DNA, the CDR3 is TGTGCCAGCAGCTTAGGCGGGGGGCCAACCTACGAGCAGTACTTC. Its protein is CASSLGGGPTYEQYF.

This clonotype was seen only a few times. The chain combines TRBV6-1 with TRBJ1-5; 7 positions agree with TRBD1. Trimming removed 7 bases from V and 0 bases from J; junction bases left unmatched: 3. The CDR3 has 14 residues. From germline, CDR1 is MNHNS and CDR2 SASEGT. CDR3 in amino acids: CASKAGGSNQPQHF. CDR3 bases: TGTGCCAGCAAAGCAGGGGGTAGCAATCAGCCCCAGCATTTT.

This clonotype has a handful of counts. The chain recombines TRBV14 with TRBJ2-2; D gene uncertain. Trimming removed 1 base from V and 3 bases from J, with 9 bases in between. This CDR3 spans 15 amino acids. Germline CDR1 SGHDN, CDR2 FVKESK. CDR3 coding DNA: TGTGCCAGCAGCCAAGTACTTGGGTACACCGGGGAGCTGTTTTTT. Translation gives CASSQVLGYTGELFF. The variable domain in full, with the rest retrieved from reference TRBV14 and TRBJ2-2, is EAGVTQFPSHSVIEKGQTVTLRCDPISGHDNLYWYRRVMGKEIKFLLHFVKESKQDESGMPNNRFLAERTGGTYSTLKVQPAELEDSGVYFCASSQVLGYTGELFFGEGSRLTVL.